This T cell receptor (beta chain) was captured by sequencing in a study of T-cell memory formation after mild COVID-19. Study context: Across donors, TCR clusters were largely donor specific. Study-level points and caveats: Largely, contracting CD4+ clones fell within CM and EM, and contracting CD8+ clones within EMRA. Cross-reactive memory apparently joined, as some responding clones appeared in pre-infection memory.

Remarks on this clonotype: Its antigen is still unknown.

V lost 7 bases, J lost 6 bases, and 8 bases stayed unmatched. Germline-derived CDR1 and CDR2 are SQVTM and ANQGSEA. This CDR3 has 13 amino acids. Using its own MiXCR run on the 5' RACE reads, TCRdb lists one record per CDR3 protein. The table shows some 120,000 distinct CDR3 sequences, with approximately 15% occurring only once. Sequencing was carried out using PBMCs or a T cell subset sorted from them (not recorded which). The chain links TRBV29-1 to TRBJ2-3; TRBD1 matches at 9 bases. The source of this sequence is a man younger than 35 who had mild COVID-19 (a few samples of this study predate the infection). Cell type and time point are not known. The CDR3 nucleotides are TGCAGCGCCTCCGGGACAGGGTTGGATACGCAGTATTTT. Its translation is CSASGTGLDTQYF.